These 19 T cell receptor beta chains were all obtained from the same sample, sequenced in a study of a mutant IDH1 vaccine in newly diagnosed glioma. Stated time point: week 35, safety follow-up. A 20-mer mutant IDH1 peptide at 300 ug was injected subcutaneously with topical imiquimod. Antigens for these TCRs are unknown. Assay: immunoSEQ multiplex PCR; the TCRdb copy retains only in-frame clones and omits some. This table has about 60,000 clones, roughly 79% appearing once. Sequenced material: PBMCs, taken from a glioma patient whose treatment included an IDH1 peptide vaccine. These receptors all come from a man in his forties with glioma.

J is TRBJ2-2 and V is TRBV27, with 7 bases matching TRBD2. The CDR3 covers 16 residues. With V trimmed by 7 bases and J by 4 bases, 12 bases remained unmatched. The V gene's germline CDR1 is MNHEY and CDR2 SMNVEV (reference sequence). The CDR3 sequence: CASTRGPGLPTGELFF. Written as DNA, the CDR3 is TGTGCCAGCACAAGGGGCCCGGGACTACCCACCGGGGAGCTGTTTTTT.

This chain uses TRBV6-1 with TRBJ2-3; no clear D. This CDR3 contains 13 residues. Germline CDR1 and CDR2: MNHNS and SASEGT. V lost 5 bases and J lost 3, with 9 bases in between. The CDR3 sequence: CASSTSETDTQYF. The CDR3 bases are TGTGCCAGCAGTACGAGCGAGACAGATACGCAGTATTTT.

This clone turned up a few times. This chain joins TRBV11-2 and TRBJ1-1; a possible D gene is TRBD1 (6 bases). V shed 2 bases and J shed 3 bases, with 13 bases lying between them. This CDR3 contains 15 residues. Per the germline V gene, CDR1 is SGHAT and CDR2 is FQNNGV. The CDR3 nucleotides are TGTGCCAGCAGCTTATTTCGGGGGCAGGACACTGAAGCTTTCTTT. It codes for CASSLFRGQDTEAFF.

This clone was detected once. The CDR3 loop is CAWSVPAGFNEKLFF. CDR3 sequence (DNA): TGTGCCTGGAGTGTACCGGCGGGCTTTAATGAAAAACTGTTTTTT. V usage is TRBV30 and J usage is TRBJ1-4; D gene uncertain. CDR1 GTSNPN and CDR2 SVGIG come from the germline V gene (reference sequence). Trimming pared 0 bases from V and 4 bases from J, leaving 12 bases between. This CDR3 has 15 amino acids. Complete variable domain (other parts from reference TRBV30 and TRBJ1-4): SQTIHQWPATLVQPVGSPLSLECTVEGTSNPNLYWYRQAAGRGLQLLFYSVGIGQISSEVPQNLSASRPQDRQFILSSKKLLLSDSGFYLCAWSVPAGFNEKLFFGSGTQLSVL.

V and J are TRBV4-3 and TRBJ1-4; possible D gene TRBD1, 5 bases. The CDR3 consists of 16 residues. Germline values: CDR1 LGHNA, CDR2 YSLEER. V was clipped by 1 base and J by 6 bases, with 15 bases between them. CDR3: CASSQAQGVGDEKLFF. The DNA for the CDR3 is TGCGCCAGCAGCCAAGCCCAGGGAGTGGGGGATGAAAAACTGTTTTTT.

This chain connects TRBV5-5 to TRBJ2-3, with 7 bases aligning to TRBD2. Germline trimming cut 1 base from V and 2 bases from J; bases unmatched to any gene: 10. The CDR3 totals 17 residues. Germline V gene sequence: CDR1 SGHKS, CDR2 YYEKEE (reference sequence). As DNA, the CDR3 is TGTGCCAGCAGCTTGAGGAGCGGGGAGCTCACCACAGATACGCAGTATTTT. Translated: CASSLRSGELTTDTQYF.

The V and J genes are TRBV19 and TRBJ2-7; D might be TRBD2 (5 bases). V was clipped by 7 bases and J by 4 bases, with 17 bases between them. Per the germline V gene, CDR1 is LNHDA and CDR2 is SQIVND (reference sequence). The CDR3 has 14 amino acids. In DNA form, the CDR3 reads TGTGCCAGTACCCCGCGACGGGATTCTTACGAGCAGTACTTC. Protein: CASTPRRDSYEQYF.

This clone was seen only a few times. This rearrangement joins TRBV20-1 to TRBJ1-2; the D is unclear. The CDR3 spans 11 residues. V gave up 5 bases and J gave up 4 bases, with 8 bases separating them. Looked up from germline, CDR1 is DFQATT and CDR2 is SNEGSKA (reference sequence). CDR3 DNA sequence: TGCAGTGCTCCTAGGGCCTATGGCTACACCTTC. This codes for CSAPRAYGYTF.

The chain combines TRBV19 with TRBJ2-7, with D perhaps being TRBD1 or TRBD2 (5 bases each). Between the trimmed V and J ends, which lost 6 bases and 6 bases, there was a span of 21 bases. In germline, CDR1 is LNHDA, CDR2 SQIVND (reference sequence). This CDR3 is 15 amino acids long. CDR3 coding DNA: TGTGCCAGTAGCACCGGGACCTTGATCAACACCGAGCAGTACTTC. This codes for CASSTGTLINTEQYF. Full variable domain (rest looked up from reference TRBV19 and TRBJ2-7): DGGITQSPKYLFRKEGQNVTLSCEQNLNHDAMYWYRQDPGQGLRLIYYSQIVNDFQKGDIAEGYSVSREKKESFPLTVTSAQKNPTAFYLCASSTGTLINTEQYFGPGTRLTVT.

The chain recombines TRBV5-8 with TRBJ2-5; TRBD1 matches at 7 bases. J gave up 2 bases and V 0 bases, and 1 base lay outside the gene matches. The germline gives CDR1 SGHTS, CDR2 YDEGEE. The CDR3 is 14 amino acids. CDR3 sequence: CASSLAGGQETQYF. CDR3 DNA sequence: TGTGCCAGCAGCTTGGCAGGGGGTCAAGAGACCCAGTACTTC.

V is TRBV4-1 and J is TRBJ1-5; 7 bases line up with TRBD1. The germline CDR1 and CDR2 sequences are MGHRA and YSYEKL. This CDR3 region has 21 residues. Trimming took 0 bases from V and 2 from J; bases not matched to a gene: 19. Here the CDR3 reads CASSQDRMPGQILLGNQPQHF. CDR3 coding DNA: TGCGCCAGCAGCCAAGATCGTATGCCGGGACAGATTCTTTTGGGCAATCAGCCCCAGCATTTT.

The chain joins TRBV11-2 to TRBJ2-7; tentative D call: TRBD2 (5 bases). Trimming removed 0 bases at V and 4 bases at J, with 10 bases between. The CDR3 consists of 14 residues. The germline CDR1 and CDR2 sequences are SGHAT and FQNNGV. The CDR3 spells CASSLDSGRYEQYF. In nucleotides, the CDR3 is TGTGCCAGCAGCTTAGATTCGGGGAGATACGAGCAGTACTTC.

The gene calls are TRBV5-1 and TRBJ2-3; D call uncertain. This CDR3 has 15 residues. The germline CDR1 and CDR2 sequences are SGHRS and YFSETQ. The V and J ends lost 1 base and 0 bases respectively, with 9 bases between them. The CDR3 protein is CASSLHTASTDTQYF. The CDR3, as DNA: TGCGCCAGCAGCTTGCACACTGCTAGCACAGATACGCAGTATTTT.

The J gene is TRBJ1-2, the V gene TRBV4-1, with D possibly TRBD1 on 5 matching bases. The CDR3 is 17 amino acids. Trimming left V 7 bases short and J 2 bases short, with 23 bases between. From germline, CDR1 is MGHRA and CDR2 YSYEKL. CDR3 coding DNA: TGCGCCAGCATATTGGGGCTACGGGACGGAGTAAACTATGGCTACACCTTC. Protein product: CASILGLRDGVNYGYTF.

V gene TRBV18 combines with J gene TRBJ2-7, with D uncertain. Germline CDR1 KGHSH, CDR2 LQKENI. V lost 1 base to trimming and J lost 0 bases, with 7 bases between them. CDR3 length: 14 amino acids. The CDR3 DNA reads as TGTGCCAGCTCACCACTGGCGGTCTCCTACGAGCAGTACTTC. Its translation: CASSPLAVSYEQYF.

Here the CDR3 reads CASSPLPGVAPGDTQYF. The CDR3 DNA reads as TGTGCCAGCTCACCCCTCCCGGGGGTGGCGCCGGGGGATACGCAGTATTTT. This chain joins TRBV18 and TRBJ2-3; tentative D call: TRBD2 (6 bases). The V gene lost 3 bases and the J gene lost 6 bases, with 22 bases spanning the gap. Germline V gives CDR1 KGHSH, CDR2 LQKENI. The CDR3 totals 17 residues.

The rearrangement joins TRBV5-4 to TRBJ1-2; weak D call: TRBD1 (5 bases). Germline CDR1 is SGHNT and CDR2 is YYREEE (reference sequence). The length of the CDR3 is 17 residues. The V and J ends lost 0 bases and 6 bases respectively, with 21 bases between them. CDR3 amino acids: CASSLEVGRQGGDGYTF. CDR3 bases: TGTGCCAGCAGCTTGGAGGTTGGCCGGCAGGGTGGGGATGGCTACACCTTC.

V and J are TRBV5-4 and TRBJ2-1; D is unresolved. The germline V gene has CDR1 SGHNT and CDR2 YYREEE (reference sequence). The ends were cut back, 4 bases at V and 8 bases at J, with 19 bases in the middle. This CDR3 spans 15 amino acids. This chain's CDR3 is CASSPTPPRSDEQFF. CDR3 DNA sequence: TGTGCCAGCAGCCCTACACCCCCGAGGTCGGATGAGCAGTTCTTC.

The chain recombines TRBV4-2 with TRBJ1-2; 10 bases agree with TRBD1. Germline V lookup: CDR1 LGHNA, CDR2 YNFKEQ. This CDR3 contains 17 residues. V shed 4 bases, J shed 4 bases, and the junction held 12 bases outside the gene matches. CDR3 bases: TGTGCCAGCAGCCGCTTATCCCCCGGACAGGGGGGCTATGGCTACACCTTC. Protein sequence: CASSRLSPGQGGYGYTF.